This T cell receptor beta chain appears in the sequencing data of a study of cytomegalovirus exposure and HLA in healthy donors. The PCR employed 60 Vbeta primers together with 13 Jbeta primers. Profiled with immunoSEQ multiplex PCR; TCRdb holds only in-frame clones, not every one. The repertoire consists of approximately 130,000 clones, with 80% to 85% occurring once and the leading ten covering 0.7%. Details on this clone: Its matching antigen is unknown.

The CDR3 spans 13 residues. Between the trimmed V and J ends, which lost 4 bases and 1 base, there was a span of 7 bases. Per germline, CDR1 KGHSH and CDR2 LQKENI. Study-wide results and caveats: TCR sequences were mostly rare, though some public TCRs occurred in many donors. Some V segments, including TRBV6-2 and TRBV6-3, were excluded as indistinguishable. A list of about 180 TCR beta chains associated with cytomegalovirus was given.

The chain is built from TRBV18 and TRBJ1-1; D might be TRBD1 (6 bases). The receptor comes from a man younger than 30 in good health and CMV-seronegative. Sequences were obtained from PBMCs. CDR3 residues: CASSQQGNTEAFF. CDR3 sequence (DNA): TGTGCCAGCTCACAACAGGGGAACACTGAAGCTTTCTTT.